The following is a T cell receptor (beta chain) sequence with its context. Its antigen is currently unknown. The data were taken from a study of T cell responses to AZD1222 COVID-19 vaccine. Overall study findings and caveats: Donors skewed white British and female; clonal diversity was possibly underestimated. No repertoire was sampled before or during the peak T cell response, only after it. Baseline serology detected seropositivity in only five to seven AZD1222 recipients. The CD4 TCRs associated with vaccination extended across spike and predominated at 160-218 and 743-854.

The CDR3 is 11 amino acids. Germline V gene lookup returns CDR1 GTSNPN and CDR2 SVGIG (reference sequence). Between the trimmed V and J ends, which lost 5 bases and 5 bases, there was a span of 10 bases. Only in-frame clones appear in the TCRdb table, and some are missing; sequencing was by immunoSEQ multiplex PCR. The sample holds hundreds of thousands of clones, 85% to 95% seen once. The sequence was obtained from an adult in good health. The J gene is TRBJ2-7, the V gene TRBV30; TRBD1 or TRBD2 may be the D gene (5 bases each). The source material was peripheral blood, sampled on day 0 of MenACWY control vaccination. CDR3 protein: CAWALGHEQYF. For the CDR3, the DNA is TGTGCCTGGGCCCTGGGACACGAGCAGTACTTC.